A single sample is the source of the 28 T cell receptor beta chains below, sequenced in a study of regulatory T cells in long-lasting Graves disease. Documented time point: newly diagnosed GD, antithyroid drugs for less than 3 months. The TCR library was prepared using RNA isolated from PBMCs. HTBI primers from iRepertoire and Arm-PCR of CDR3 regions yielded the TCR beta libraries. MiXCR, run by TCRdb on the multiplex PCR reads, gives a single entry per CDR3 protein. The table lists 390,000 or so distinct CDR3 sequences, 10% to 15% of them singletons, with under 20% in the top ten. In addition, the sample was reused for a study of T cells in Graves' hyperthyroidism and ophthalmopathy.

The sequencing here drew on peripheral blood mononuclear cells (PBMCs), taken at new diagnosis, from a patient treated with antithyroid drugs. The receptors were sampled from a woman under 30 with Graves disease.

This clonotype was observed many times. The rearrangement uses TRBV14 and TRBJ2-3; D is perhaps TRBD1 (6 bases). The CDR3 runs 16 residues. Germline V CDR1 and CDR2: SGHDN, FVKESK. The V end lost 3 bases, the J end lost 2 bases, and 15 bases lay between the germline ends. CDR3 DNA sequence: TGTGCCAGCAGCCACCACAGGGACCCCTACACAGATACGCAGTATTTT. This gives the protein CASSHHRDPYTDTQYF.

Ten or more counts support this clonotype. CDR3 in amino acids: CASSYFGQGKGQFF. In DNA form, the CDR3 reads TGTGCCAGCAGTTACTTCGGACAGGGAAAAGGGCAGTTCTTC. The genes are TRBV6-5 and TRBJ2-1, with TRBD1 matching 8 bases. CDR1 is MNHEY and CDR2 is SVGAGI in the germline V gene. The CDR3 loop spans 14 amino acids. J was trimmed by 12 bases and V by 1 base; bases with no gene match: 8.

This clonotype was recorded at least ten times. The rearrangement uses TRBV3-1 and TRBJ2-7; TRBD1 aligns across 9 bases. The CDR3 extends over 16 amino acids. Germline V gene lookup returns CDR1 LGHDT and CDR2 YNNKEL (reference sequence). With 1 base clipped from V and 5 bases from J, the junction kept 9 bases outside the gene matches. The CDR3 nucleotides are TGTGCCAGCAGCCAAGCCCCAGGGACAGGGAAACACGAGCAGTACTTC. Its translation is CASSQAPGTGKHEQYF.

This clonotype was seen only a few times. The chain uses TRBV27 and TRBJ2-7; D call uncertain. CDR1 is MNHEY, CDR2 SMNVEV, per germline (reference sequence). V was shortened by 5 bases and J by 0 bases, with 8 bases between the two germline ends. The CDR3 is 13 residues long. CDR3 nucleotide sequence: TGTGCCAGCAGTCTGTATCGCTCCTACGAGCAGTACTTC. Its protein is CASSLYRSYEQYF.

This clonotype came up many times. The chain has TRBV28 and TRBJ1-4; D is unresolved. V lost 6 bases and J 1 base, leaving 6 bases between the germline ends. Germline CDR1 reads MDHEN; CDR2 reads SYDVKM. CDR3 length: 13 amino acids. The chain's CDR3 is CASRRVTNEKLFF. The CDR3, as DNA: TGTGCCAGCAGACGAGTAACTAATGAAAAACTGTTTTTT.

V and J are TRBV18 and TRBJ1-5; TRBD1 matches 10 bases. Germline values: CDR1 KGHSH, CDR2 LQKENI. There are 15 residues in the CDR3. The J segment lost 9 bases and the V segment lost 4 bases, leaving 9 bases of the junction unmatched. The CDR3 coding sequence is TGTGCCAGCTCACTGGGGGGGACAGGGGTCTCGCCCCAGCATTTT. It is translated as CASSLGGTGVSPQHF.

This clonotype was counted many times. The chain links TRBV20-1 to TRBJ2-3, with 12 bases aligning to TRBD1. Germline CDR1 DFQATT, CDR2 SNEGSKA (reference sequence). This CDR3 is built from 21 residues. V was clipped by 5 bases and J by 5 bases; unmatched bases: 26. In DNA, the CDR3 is TGCAGTGCTCCAGGCAGTCGTATAGACCCAAGGGACAGGGGGCGAGGAGATACGCAGTATTTT. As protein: CSAPGSRIDPRDRGRGDTQYF.

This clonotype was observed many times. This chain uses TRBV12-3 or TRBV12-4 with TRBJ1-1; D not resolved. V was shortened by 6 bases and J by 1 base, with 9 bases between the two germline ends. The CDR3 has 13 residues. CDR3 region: CASSLRRNTEAFF. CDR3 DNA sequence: TGTGCCAGCAGCTTAAGAAGGAACACTGAAGCTTTCTTT.

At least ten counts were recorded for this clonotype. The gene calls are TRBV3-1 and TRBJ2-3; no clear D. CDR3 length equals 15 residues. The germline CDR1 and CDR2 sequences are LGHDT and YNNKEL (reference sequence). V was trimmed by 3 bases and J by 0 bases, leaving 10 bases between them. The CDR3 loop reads CASSHTVPSTDTQYF. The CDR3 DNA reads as TGTGCCAGCAGCCATACAGTCCCGAGCACAGATACGCAGTATTTT.

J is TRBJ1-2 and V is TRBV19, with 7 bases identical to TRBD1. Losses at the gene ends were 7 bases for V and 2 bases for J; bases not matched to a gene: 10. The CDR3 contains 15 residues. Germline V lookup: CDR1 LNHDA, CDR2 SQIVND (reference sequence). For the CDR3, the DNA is TGTGCCAGTACCGTCCAGGGGGGGTTCAACTATGGCTACACCTTC. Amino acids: CASTVQGGFNYGYTF.

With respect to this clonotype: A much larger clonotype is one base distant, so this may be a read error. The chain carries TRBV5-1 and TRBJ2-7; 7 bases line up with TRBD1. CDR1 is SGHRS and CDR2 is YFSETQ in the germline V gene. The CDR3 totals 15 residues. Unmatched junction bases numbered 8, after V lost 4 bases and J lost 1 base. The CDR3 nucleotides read TGCGCCAGCAGCCCGACCGGGACAGAATCCTACGAGCAGTACTTC. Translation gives CASSPTGTESYEQYF.

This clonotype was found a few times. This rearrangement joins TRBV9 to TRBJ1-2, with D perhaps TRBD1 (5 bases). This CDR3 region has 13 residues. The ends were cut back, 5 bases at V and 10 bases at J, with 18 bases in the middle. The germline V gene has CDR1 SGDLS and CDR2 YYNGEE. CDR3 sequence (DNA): TGTGCCAGCAGGAGGGACCGTACTTGGTACTACACCTTC. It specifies CASRRDRTWYYTF.

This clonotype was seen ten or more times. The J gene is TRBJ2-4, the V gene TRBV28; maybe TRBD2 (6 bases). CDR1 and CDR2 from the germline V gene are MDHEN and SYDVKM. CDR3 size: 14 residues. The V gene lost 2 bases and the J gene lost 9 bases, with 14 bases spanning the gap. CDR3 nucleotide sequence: TGTGCCAGCAGTTTAGGGAATTGGGGGGTCATTCAGTACTTC. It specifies CASSLGNWGVIQYF.

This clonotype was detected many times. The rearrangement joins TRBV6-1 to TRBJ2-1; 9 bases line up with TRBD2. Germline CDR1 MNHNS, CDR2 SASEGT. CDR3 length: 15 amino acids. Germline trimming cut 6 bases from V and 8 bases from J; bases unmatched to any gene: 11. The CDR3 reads CASRAGTSLGDEQFF. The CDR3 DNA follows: TGTGCCAGCAGGGCCGGGACTAGCCTCGGAGATGAGCAGTTCTTC.

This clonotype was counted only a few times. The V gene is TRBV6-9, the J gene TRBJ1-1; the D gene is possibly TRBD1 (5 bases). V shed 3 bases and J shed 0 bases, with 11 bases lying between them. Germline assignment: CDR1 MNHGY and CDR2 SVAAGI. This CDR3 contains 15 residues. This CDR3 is CASSYTVGLNTEAFF. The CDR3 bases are TGTGCCAGCAGTTACACCGTGGGACTGAACACTGAAGCTTTCTTT.

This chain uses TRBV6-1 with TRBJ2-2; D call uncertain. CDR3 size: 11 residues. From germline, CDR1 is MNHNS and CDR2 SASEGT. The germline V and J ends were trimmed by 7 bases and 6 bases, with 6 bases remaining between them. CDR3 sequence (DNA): TGTGCCAGCACCCAAGCCGGGGAGCTGTTTTTT. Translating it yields CASTQAGELFF.

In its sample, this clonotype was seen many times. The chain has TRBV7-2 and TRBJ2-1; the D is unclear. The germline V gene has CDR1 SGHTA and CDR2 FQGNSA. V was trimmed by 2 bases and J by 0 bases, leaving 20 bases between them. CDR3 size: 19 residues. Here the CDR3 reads CASSLRASRYRNSYNEQFF. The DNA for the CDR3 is TGTGCCAGCAGCTTAAGGGCCAGTAGGTACAGAAACTCCTACAATGAGCAGTTCTTC.

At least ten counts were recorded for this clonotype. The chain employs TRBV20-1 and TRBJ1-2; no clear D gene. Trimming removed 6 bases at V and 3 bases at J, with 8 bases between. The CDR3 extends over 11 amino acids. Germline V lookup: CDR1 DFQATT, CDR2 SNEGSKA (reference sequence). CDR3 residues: CSAKEDYGYTF. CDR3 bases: TGCAGTGCAAAGGAGGACTATGGCTACACCTTC.

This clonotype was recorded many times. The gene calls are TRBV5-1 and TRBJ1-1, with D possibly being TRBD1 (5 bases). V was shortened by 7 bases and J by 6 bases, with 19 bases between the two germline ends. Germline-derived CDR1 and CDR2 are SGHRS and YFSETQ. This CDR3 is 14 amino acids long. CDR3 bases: TGCGCCAGCTCTGTCGGGGGGTGGAAGGCTGAAGCTTTCTTT. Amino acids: CASSVGGWKAEAFF.

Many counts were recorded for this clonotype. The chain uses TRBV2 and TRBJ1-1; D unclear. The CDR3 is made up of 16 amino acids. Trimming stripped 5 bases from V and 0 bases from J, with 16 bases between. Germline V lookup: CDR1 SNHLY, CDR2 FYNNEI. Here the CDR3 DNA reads TGTGCCAGCAGTTTACAGAACTACAGCATGAACACTGAAGCTTTCTTT. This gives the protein CASSLQNYSMNTEAFF.

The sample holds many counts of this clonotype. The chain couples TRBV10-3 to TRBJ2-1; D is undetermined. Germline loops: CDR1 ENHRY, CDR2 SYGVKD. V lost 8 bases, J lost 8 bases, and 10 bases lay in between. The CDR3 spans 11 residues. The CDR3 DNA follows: TGTGCCATCGGCGGTCAACATGAGCAGTTCTTC. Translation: CAIGGQHEQFF.

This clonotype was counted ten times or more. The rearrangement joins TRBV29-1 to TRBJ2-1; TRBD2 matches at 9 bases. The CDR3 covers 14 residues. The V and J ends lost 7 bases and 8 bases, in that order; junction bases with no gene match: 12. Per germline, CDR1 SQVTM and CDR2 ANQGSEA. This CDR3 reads CSAPTGTSLHEQFF. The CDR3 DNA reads TGCAGCGCCCCTACCGGGACTAGCCTGCATGAGCAGTTCTTC.

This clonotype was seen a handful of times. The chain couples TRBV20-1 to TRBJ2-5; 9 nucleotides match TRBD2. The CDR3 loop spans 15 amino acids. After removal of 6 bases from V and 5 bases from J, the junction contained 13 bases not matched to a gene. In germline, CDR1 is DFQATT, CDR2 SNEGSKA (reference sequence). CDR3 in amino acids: CSATWGGGAEETQYF. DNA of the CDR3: TGCAGTGCCACGTGGGGCGGGGGGGCTGAGGAGACCCAGTACTTC.

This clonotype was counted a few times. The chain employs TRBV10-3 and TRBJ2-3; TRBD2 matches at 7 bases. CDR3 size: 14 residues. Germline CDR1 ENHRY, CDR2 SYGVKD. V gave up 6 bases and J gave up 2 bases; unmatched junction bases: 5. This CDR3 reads CAIRGDYLTDTQYF. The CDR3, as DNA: TGTGCCATCAGGGGGGACTACCTCACAGATACGCAGTATTTT.

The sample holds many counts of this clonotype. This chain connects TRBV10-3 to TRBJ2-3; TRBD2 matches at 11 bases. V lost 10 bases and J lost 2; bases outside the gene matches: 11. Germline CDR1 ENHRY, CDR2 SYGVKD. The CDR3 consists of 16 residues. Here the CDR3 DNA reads TGTGCCACCCGAAAGACTAGCGGGACAAACACAGATACGCAGTATTTT. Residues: CATRKTSGTNTDTQYF.

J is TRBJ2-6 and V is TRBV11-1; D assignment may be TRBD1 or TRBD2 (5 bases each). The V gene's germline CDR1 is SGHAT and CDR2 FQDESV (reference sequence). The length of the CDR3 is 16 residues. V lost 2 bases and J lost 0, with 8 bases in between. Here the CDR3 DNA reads TGTGCCAGCAGCTTACCGGGGCTCTCTGGGGCCAACGTCCTGACTTTC. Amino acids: CASSLPGLSGANVLTF. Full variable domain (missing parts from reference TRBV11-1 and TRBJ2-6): EAEVAQSPRYKITEKSQAVAFWCDPISGHATLYWYRQILGQGPELLVQFQDESVVDDSQLPKDRFSAERLKGVDSTLKIQPAELGDSAMYLCASSLPGLSGANVLTFGAGSRLTVL.

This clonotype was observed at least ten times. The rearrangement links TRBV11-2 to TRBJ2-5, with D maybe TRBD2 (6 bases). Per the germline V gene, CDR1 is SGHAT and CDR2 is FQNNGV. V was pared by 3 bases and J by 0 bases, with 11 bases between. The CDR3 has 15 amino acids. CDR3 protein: CASSLRLGDQETQYF. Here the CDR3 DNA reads TGTGCCAGCAGCTTGAGACTAGGTGACCAAGAGACCCAGTACTTC.

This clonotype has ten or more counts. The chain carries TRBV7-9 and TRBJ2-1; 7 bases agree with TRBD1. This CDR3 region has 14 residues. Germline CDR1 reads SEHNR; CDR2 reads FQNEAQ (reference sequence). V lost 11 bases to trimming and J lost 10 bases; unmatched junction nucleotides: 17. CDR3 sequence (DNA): TGTGCCGCCCTGAGCGGAAAGGGGGCGATAGAGCAGTTCTTC. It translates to CAALSGKGAIEQFF.